Presented here are 17 T cell receptor beta chains from one specimen sequenced in a study of blood T cells in healthy people across ages. The second PCR ran about 6 to 11 cycles with a sample-barcoded 5' primer and J-beta primers. TCRdb passed the 5' RACE reads through MiXCR, listing each CDR3 protein once. The table has about 1.7 million distinct CDR3 sequences, about 30% seen once. The sample comprised blood. The receptors stem from a woman between 25 and 40 years old in good health.

DNA of the CDR3: TGTGCCAGCAGCTCCTTACCTGCTAGCACAGATACGCAGTATTTT. The encoded protein is CASSSLPASTDTQYF. This rearrangement joins TRBV7-2 to TRBJ2-3; D is undetermined. The CDR3 is made up of 15 amino acids. Germline loops: CDR1 SGHTA, CDR2 FQGNSA. V gave up 4 bases and J gave up 0 bases, with 11 bases separating them.

Note on this clonotype: A much larger clonotype is one base distant, so this may be a read error. This chain links TRBV11-1 with TRBJ2-7; D not resolved. The DNA matches TRBJ2-5 better at its end, which makes the J call doubtful. This CDR3 contains 13 residues. Germline values: CDR1 SGHAT, CDR2 FQDESV (reference sequence). CDR3 loop: CASSQDILGTQYF. The CDR3 DNA is TGTGCCAGCAGCCAAGACATTCTAGGGACCCAGTACTTC.

This clonotype was seen a handful of times. This chain links TRBV24-1 with TRBJ2-1; 14 bases line up with TRBD2. The ends lost 4 bases at V and 13 bases at J; junction bases unmatched: 14. CDR3 length equals 17 residues. CDR1 KGHDR and CDR2 SFDVKD come from the germline V gene. The CDR3 coding sequence is TGTGCCACCAGTGAGCCGACTAGCGGGGGGGCAAGTGAGACCCAGTTCTTC. Encoded protein: CATSEPTSGGASETQFF.

About this clonotype itself: Germline is not matched at one junction end, which may reflect a read error. The chain links TRBV7-2 to TRBJ2-1; 13 bases line up with TRBD2. This CDR3 spans 14 amino acids. CDR1 and CDR2 from the germline V gene are SGHTA and FQGNSA. CDR3 sequence (DNA): TGTGCCGGCAGGACTAGCGGGAGTTACAATGAGCAGTTCTTC. Its translation is CAGRTSGSYNEQFF.

The chain links TRBV29-1 to TRBJ2-2, with D possibly being TRBD1 (6 bases). This CDR3 comprises 13 residues. Trimming took 3 bases from V and 7 from J, leaving 12 bases between them. Germline CDR1 SQVTM, CDR2 ANQGSEA. The CDR3: CSVDRTAHGELFF. CDR3 coding DNA: TGCAGCGTTGACCGGACAGCTCACGGGGAGCTGTTTTTT.

The V gene is TRBV20-1, the J gene TRBJ1-4; D gene uncertain. Germline values: CDR1 DFQATT, CDR2 SNEGSKA (reference sequence). Trimming cost V 0 bases and J 0 bases, with 11 bases left between them. CDR3 length: 16 residues. The CDR3 coding sequence is TGCAGTGCTAGAGATGTGGCGACACCAACTAATGAAAAACTGTTTTTT. The encoded protein is CSARDVATPTNEKLFF.

In its sample, this clonotype was seen many times. The chain has TRBV3-1 and TRBJ2-7, with 9 nucleotides matching TRBD2. Germline V gene lookup returns CDR1 LGHDT and CDR2 YNNKEL (reference sequence). The CDR3 is 15 amino acids. After removal of 3 bases from V and 6 bases from J, the junction contained 9 bases not matched to a gene. CDR3 sequence (DNA): TGTGCCAGCAGCCACAGGACTAGCGTTGGTGGCGAGCAGTACTTC. Translated: CASSHRTSVGGEQYF.

This clonotype has more than one count but fewer than ten. CDR3 in amino acids: CASRLGGNTYEQYF. In DNA, the CDR3 is TGTGCCAGCAGGCTCGGCGGGAATACCTACGAGCAGTACTTC. The V and J genes are TRBV12-3 or TRBV12-4 and TRBJ2-7, with TRBD2 as a possible D gene (6 bases). This CDR3 comprises 14 residues. The V end lost 6 bases, the J end lost 2 bases, and 14 bases lay between the germline ends.

The CDR3 sequence is CASSLRGGRNNEQFF. The CDR3 DNA reads TGTGCCAGCAGCTTAAGGGGGGGCCGCAACAATGAGCAGTTCTTC. The chain couples TRBV11-1 to TRBJ2-1, with D possibly matching TRBD2 (7 bases). Germline V gene lookup returns CDR1 SGHAT and CDR2 FQDESV (reference sequence). This CDR3 spans 15 amino acids. V was cut by 2 bases and J by 5 bases, with 13 bases left in between.

Regarding this clonotype: A read error may explain this, as a much larger clone is one base away. The CDR3 coding sequence is TGTGCCAGCATTAACACCGGGGAGCTGTTTTTT. Amino acids: CASINTGELFF. The chain is built from TRBV12-3 or TRBV12-4 and TRBJ2-2; D is uncertain. CDR3 size: 11 residues. The V gene lost 7 bases and the J gene lost 2 bases, with 2 bases spanning the gap.

This clonotype was detected ten times or more. J is TRBJ1-4 and V is TRBV12-3 or TRBV12-4; 8 nucleotides align to TRBD1. V was clipped by 8 bases and J by 5 bases; unmatched bases: 1. The CDR3 sequence is 12 residues long. CDR3 sequence (DNA): TGTGCCAGCCACAGGGGGAATGAAAAACTGTTTTTT. This codes for CASHRGNEKLFF.

In this sample, this clonotype turned up a few times. The CDR3 spells CASSFSGGRLNEQYF. The CDR3 DNA reads as TGCGCCAGCAGCTTCTCAGGCGGGAGGCTTAACGAGCAGTACTTC. J is TRBJ2-7 and V is TRBV5-1; 8 bases line up with TRBD2. The CDR3 is 15 residues long. With V trimmed by 2 bases and J by 5 bases, 9 bases remained unmatched. Germline V gene sequence: CDR1 SGHRS, CDR2 YFSETQ.

The chain has TRBV25-1 and TRBJ2-1; 7 bases are shared with TRBD2. The germline CDR1 and CDR2 sequences are MGHDK and SYGVNS. This CDR3 is built from 15 residues. V was clipped by 1 base and J by 2 bases; unmatched bases: 2. This CDR3 is CASSESGGPYNEQFF. The CDR3 DNA follows: TGTGCCAGCAGTGAATCGGGGGGACCCTACAATGAGCAGTTCTTC.

This clonotype was seen repeatedly, ten times or more. The chain links TRBV4-1 to TRBJ2-1; no definite D call. V lost 0 bases and J lost 1, with 10 bases in between. The germline V gene has CDR1 MGHRA and CDR2 YSYEKL. CDR3 length: 16 amino acids. Here the CDR3 DNA reads TGCGCCAGCAGCCAAGATGGGCCTAGTTCCTACAATGAGCAGTTCTTC. Its translation: CASSQDGPSSYNEQFF.

This clonotype came up a few times. The CDR3 region is CSARDPATGHNQPQHF. In nucleotides, the CDR3 is TGCAGTGCTAGAGATCCCGCGACAGGGCACAATCAGCCCCAGCATTTT. The chain recombines TRBV20-1 with TRBJ1-5; 7 nucleotides match TRBD1. In germline, CDR1 is DFQATT, CDR2 SNEGSKA (reference sequence). The CDR3 extends over 16 amino acids. J lost 3 bases, V lost 0 bases, and 8 bases had no gene match.

The genes are TRBV6-6 and TRBJ1-5; 8 nucleotides line up with TRBD1. Germline V gene data show CDR1 as MNHNY and CDR2 as SVGAGI (reference sequence). V lost 6 bases and J lost 4; bases outside the gene matches: 5. The CDR3 has 14 amino acids. The CDR3 sequence: CASRDRQGNQPQHF. In nucleotides, the CDR3 is TGTGCCAGCAGGGACCGACAGGGGAATCAGCCCCAGCATTTT.

The chain joins TRBV3-1 to TRBJ2-5; D might be TRBD2 (6 bases). Germline V CDR1 and CDR2: LGHDT, YNNKEL (reference sequence). The germline V and J ends were trimmed by 1 base and 5 bases, with 11 bases remaining between them. This CDR3 has 14 amino acids. In DNA, the CDR3 is TGTGCCAGCAGCCAAGTTGACAGCGGGGAGACCCAGTACTTC. Protein: CASSQVDSGETQYF.